This TCR beta chain was recorded in a study of PD-L1 blockade in urothelial cancer. Germline-derived CDR1 and CDR2 are MNHEY and SVGAGI. There are 14 residues in the CDR3. Between the trimmed V and J ends, which lost 5 bases and 3 bases, there was a span of 13 bases. Generated by immunoSEQ multiplex PCR, the TCRdb table keeps only in-frame clones and is missing some. The repertoire holds 57,000 or so clones, with roughly 80% as singletons. This specimen was PBMCs, taken around atezolizumab (anti-PD-L1) treatment. The clonotype was recovered from a man in his sixties or seventies with urothelial cancer. This chain uses TRBV6-5 with TRBJ1-1; D is possibly TRBD1 (5 bases). The CDR3 spells CASSRRGFHTEAFF. CDR3 DNA sequence: TGTGCCAGCAGTCGTAGGGGATTCCACACTGAAGCTTTCTTT.